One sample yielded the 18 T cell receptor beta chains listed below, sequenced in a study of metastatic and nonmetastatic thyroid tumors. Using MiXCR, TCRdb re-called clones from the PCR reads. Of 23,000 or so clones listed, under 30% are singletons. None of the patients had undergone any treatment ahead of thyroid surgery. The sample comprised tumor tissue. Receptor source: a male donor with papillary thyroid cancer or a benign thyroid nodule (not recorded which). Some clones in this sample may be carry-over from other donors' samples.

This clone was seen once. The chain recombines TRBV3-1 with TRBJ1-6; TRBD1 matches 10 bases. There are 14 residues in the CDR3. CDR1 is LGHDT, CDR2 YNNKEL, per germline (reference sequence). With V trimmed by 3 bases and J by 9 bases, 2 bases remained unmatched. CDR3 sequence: CASSHGQGGSPLHF. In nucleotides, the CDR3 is TGTGCCAGCAGCCACGGACAGGGGGGTTCACCCCTCCACTTT.

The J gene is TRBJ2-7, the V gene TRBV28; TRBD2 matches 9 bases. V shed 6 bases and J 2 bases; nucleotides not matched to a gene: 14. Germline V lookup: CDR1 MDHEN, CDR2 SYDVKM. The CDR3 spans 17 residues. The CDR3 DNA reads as TGTGCCAGCAGCGCCTGGGGGCGGGAGGGTTTCACCTACGAGCAGTACTTC. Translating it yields CASSAWGREGFTYEQYF.

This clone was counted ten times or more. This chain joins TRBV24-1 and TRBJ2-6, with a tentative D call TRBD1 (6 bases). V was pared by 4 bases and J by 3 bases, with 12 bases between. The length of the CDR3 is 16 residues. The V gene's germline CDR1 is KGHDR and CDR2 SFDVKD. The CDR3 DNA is TGTGCCACCAGTGACTCTGACAGGAGTGGGGCCAACGTCCTGACTTTC. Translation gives CATSDSDRSGANVLTF.

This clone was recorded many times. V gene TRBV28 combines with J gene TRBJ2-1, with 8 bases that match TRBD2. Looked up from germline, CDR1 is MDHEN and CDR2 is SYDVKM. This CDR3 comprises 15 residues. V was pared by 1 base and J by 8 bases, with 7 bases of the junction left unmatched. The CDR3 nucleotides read TGTGCCAGCAGTTTATTTACCCGGGGGGGCCATGAGCAGTTCTTC. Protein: CASSLFTRGGHEQFF.

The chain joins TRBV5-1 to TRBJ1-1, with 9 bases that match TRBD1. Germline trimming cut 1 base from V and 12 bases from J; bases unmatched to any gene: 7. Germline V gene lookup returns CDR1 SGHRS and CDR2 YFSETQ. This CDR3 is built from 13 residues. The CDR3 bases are TGCGCCAGCAGCTTGACAGGGGGCGTGGAATCTTTCTTT. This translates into CASSLTGGVESFF.

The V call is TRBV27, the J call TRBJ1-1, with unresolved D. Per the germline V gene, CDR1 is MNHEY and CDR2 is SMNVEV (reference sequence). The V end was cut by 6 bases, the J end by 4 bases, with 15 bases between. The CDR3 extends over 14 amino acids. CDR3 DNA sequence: TGTGCCAGCAGGCGCCTAAACCTGAGCACTGAAGCTTTCTTT. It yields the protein CASRRLNLSTEAFF.

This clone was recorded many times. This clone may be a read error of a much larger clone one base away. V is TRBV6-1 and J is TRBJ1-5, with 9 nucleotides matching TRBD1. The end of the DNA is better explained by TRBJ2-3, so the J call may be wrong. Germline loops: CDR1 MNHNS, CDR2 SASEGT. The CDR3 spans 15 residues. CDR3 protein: CASIWTGDSNQPQYF. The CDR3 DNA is TGTGCCAGCATCTGGACAGGGGATAGCAATCAGCCCCAGTATTTT.

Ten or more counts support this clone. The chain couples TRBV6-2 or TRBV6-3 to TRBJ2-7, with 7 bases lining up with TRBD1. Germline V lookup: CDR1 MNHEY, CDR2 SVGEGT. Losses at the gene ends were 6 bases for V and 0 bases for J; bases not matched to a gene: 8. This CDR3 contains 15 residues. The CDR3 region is CASRARQGGSYEQYF. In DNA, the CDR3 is TGTGCCAGCAGGGCACGACAGGGTGGCTCCTACGAGCAGTACTTC.

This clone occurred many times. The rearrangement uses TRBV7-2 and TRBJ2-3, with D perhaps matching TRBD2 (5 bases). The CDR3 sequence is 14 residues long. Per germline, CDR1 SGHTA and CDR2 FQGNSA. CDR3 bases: TGTGCAAACGGCGCGGACTCTAGCACAGATACGCAGTATTTT. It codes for CANGADSSTDTQYF.

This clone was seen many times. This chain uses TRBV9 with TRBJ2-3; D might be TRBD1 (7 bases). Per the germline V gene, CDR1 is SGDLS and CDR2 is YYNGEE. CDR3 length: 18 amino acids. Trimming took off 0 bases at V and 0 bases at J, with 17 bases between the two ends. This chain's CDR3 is CASSVAAGQGDSTDTQYF. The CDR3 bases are TGTGCCAGCAGCGTAGCCGCGGGGCAGGGGGATAGCACAGATACGCAGTATTTT.

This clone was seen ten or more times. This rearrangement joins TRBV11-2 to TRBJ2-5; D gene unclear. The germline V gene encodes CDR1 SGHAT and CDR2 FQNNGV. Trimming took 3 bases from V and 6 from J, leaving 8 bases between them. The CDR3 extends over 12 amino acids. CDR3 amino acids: CASSFLGKTQYF. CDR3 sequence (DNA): TGTGCCAGCAGCTTTTTGGGGAAGACCCAGTACTTC.

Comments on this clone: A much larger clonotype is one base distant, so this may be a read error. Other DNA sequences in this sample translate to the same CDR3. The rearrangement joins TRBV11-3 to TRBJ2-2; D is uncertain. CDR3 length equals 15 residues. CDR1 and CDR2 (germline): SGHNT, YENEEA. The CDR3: CASSYRTPKTGELFF. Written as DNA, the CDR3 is TGTGCCAGCAGCTATCGTACTCCGAAAACCGGGGAGCTGTTTTTT.

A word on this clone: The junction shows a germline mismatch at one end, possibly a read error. The CDR3 nucleotides are TGTGCCAGCACGACAGGGGGAAGCTCCTACGATCAGTACTTC. It translates to CASTTGGSSYDQYF. This chain links TRBV6-2 or TRBV6-3 with TRBJ2-7; 9 bases line up with TRBD1. Per germline, CDR1 MNHEY and CDR2 SVGEGT. This CDR3 spans 14 amino acids.

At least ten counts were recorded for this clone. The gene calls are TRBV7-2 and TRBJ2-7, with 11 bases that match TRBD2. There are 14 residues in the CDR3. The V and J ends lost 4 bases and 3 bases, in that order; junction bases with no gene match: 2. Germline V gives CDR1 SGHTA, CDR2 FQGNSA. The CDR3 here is CASSSGLAGYEQYF. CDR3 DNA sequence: TGTGCCAGCAGCTCTGGACTAGCGGGCTACGAGCAGTACTTC. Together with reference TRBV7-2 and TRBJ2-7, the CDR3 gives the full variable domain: GAGVSQSPSNKVTEKGKDVELRCDPISGHTALYWYRQSLGQGLEFLIYFQGNSAPDKSGLPSDRFSAERTGGSVSTLTIQRTQQEDSAVYLCASSSGLAGYEQYFGPGTRLTVT.

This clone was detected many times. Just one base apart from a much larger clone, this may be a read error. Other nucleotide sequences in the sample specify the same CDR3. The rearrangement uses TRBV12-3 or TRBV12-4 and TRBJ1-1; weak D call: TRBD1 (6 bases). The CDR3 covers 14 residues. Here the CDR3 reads CASSLGGGNTEAFF. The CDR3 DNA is TGCGCCAGCAGCCTAGGGGGGGGCAACACTGAAGCTTTCTTT.

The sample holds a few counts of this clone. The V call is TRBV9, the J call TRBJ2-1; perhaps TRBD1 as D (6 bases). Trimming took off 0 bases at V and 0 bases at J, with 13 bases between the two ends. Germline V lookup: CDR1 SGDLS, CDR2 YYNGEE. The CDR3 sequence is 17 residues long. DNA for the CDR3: TGTGCCAGCAGCGTAGGGGGGCAGGGCGGCTCCTACAATGAGCAGTTCTTC. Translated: CASSVGGQGGSYNEQFF.

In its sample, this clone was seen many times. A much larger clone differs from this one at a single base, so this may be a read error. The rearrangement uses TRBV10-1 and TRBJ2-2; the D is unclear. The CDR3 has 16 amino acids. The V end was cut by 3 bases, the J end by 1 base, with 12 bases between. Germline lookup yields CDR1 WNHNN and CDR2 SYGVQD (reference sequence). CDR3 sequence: CASSEEVAWNTGELFF. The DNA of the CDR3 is TGCGCCAGCAGTGAAGAGGTGGCTTGGAACACCGGGGAGCTGTTTTTT.

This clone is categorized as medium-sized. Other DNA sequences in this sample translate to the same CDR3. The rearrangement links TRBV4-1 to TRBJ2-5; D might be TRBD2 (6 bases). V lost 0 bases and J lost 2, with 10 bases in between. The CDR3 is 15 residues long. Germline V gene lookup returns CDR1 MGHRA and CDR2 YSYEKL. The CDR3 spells CASSQDPRGQETQYF. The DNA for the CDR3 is TGCGCCAGCAGCCAAGATCCGCGGGGTCAAGAGACCCAGTACTTC.